These T cell receptor beta chains were read from a single sample in a study of CD8 T cells in ankylosing spondylitis. In TCRdb, the 5' RACE reads were re-called with MiXCR into one record per CDR3 protein. The sample includes 120,000 to 150,000 distinct CDR3 sequences, 7% to 10% of them seen just once. The specimen was synovial fluid, either unsorted or a sorted T cell fraction (not recorded which). Source of these receptors: a male donor with ankylosing spondylitis. CDR3s include the opening cysteine and the closing phenylalanine or tryptophan. The order of the fields is V gene, CDR3 length, CDR3 protein.

TRBV12-3/TRBV12-4 16 CASSPERGGLFNEQFF
TRBV5-1 14 CASSLWASGETQYF
TRBV30 12 CAWTVAGYLLKF
TRBV20-1 13 CSASPDSDQPQHF
TRBV7-2 13 CASSWSGSYEQYF
TRBV20-1 17 CSAVTPSPSSGHYGYTF
TRBV28 20 CASTSPNSGRVRVNTGELFF
TRBV5-6 15 CASSTMDSTDAEAFF
TRBV11-2 13 CASSSDPYNEQFF
TRBV5-1 14 CASSLGQVTDTQYF
TRBV7-8 16 CASSFKGGNVRQPQHF
TRBV6-2/TRBV6-3 15 CASSYGGRLNTEAFF
TRBV10-2 12 CASSASNYGYTF
TRBV5-1 14 CASSPDGSTDTQYF
TRBV11-2 16 CASSPRSGQGGDGYTF
TRBV5-1 15 CASGPPGQGDTEAFF
TRBV4-2 17 CASSQVGLAMNTGELFF
TRBV7-2 16 CASSLPHRGRSGGYTF
TRBV7-2 15 CASSFSVGRMEKLFF
TRBV20-1 14 CSALVQLSTDTQYF
TRBV9 15 CASSVSTGAPDTQYF
TRBV7-2 12 CASSLVIGTLDF
TRBV28 14 CASSFERPDQPQHF